The entry that follows covers one T cell receptor beta chain sequence. The target antigen is unknown. The table came from immunoSEQ multiplex PCR; TCRdb's copy has only in-frame clones and leaves some out. The sample has 40,000 or so clones; roughly 80% are singletons. These data come from a study of OX40 agonist ivuxolimab in advanced cancers. About the research overall: Patients undergoing dose escalation presented with hepatocellular carcinoma, melanoma, renal cell or head and neck cancer.

Overall study results and limits: Nonresponders, in some cases, also had low normalized T-cell clonal expansion.

This CDR3 region has 14 residues. V was cut by 2 bases and J by 2 bases, with 7 bases left in between. CDR1 MNHNS and CDR2 SASEGT come from the germline V gene. Source: CD4+ or CD8+ T cells sorted from blood, taken in a trial of the OX40 agonist ivuxolimab. The sequence came from an adult with an advanced solid tumor such as melanoma, head and neck, liver or kidney cancer. This sequence joins TRBV6-1 and TRBJ1-3; D perhaps matches TRBD1 (6 bases). The chain's CDR3 is CASSENRAGNTIYF. Written as DNA, the CDR3 is TGTGCCAGCAGTGAAAACAGGGCTGGAAACACCATATATTTT.